Below, 13 T cell receptor beta chains from the same sample are listed, as sequenced in a study of T cells in narcolepsy. Data came from immunoSEQ multiplex PCR; TCRdb stores just in-frame clones and leaves some out. The sample yields 25,000 to 30,000 clones, around 87% seen once. The sample was memory (CD45RA-) CD4+ T cells from blood. These receptors were obtained from a human donor in good health.

Comment on this clone: Relative to the germline gene, one junction end is altered; a read error may explain this. This chain links TRBV11-2 with TRBJ1-2, with TRBD1 matching 7 bases. This CDR3 is built from 15 residues. Germline V gene data show CDR1 as SGHAT and CDR2 as FQNNGV. The CDR3 region has the DNA TGTGCCAGCAGTTTAGCGGGACAGACTCTTTATGGCTACACCTTC. It specifies CASSLAGQTLYGYTF.

The chain links TRBV4-3 to TRBJ1-1; 8 positions agree with TRBD1. Germline V gene lookup returns CDR1 LGHNA and CDR2 YSLEER. The CDR3 covers 20 residues. Trimming removed 1 base from V and 0 bases from J; junction bases left unmatched: 16. The CDR3: CASSQGHPDRVLVMNTEAFF. Written as DNA, the CDR3 is TGCGCCAGCAGCCAAGGACACCCGGACAGGGTGCTAGTAATGAACACTGAAGCTTTCTTT.

This chain joins TRBV30 and TRBJ1-5; no clear D gene. This CDR3 spans 13 amino acids. CDR1 is GTSNPN and CDR2 is SVGIG in the germline V gene (reference sequence). Deletions cut 2 bases from V and 6 bases from J, with 11 bases between. The CDR3 loop is CAWSTMASQPQHF. CDR3 sequence (DNA): TGTGCCTGGAGTACGATGGCGAGTCAGCCCCAGCATTTT.

This chain joins TRBV12-5 and TRBJ2-7, with 8 bases that match TRBD2. With 6 bases clipped from V and 2 bases from J, the junction kept 6 bases outside the gene matches. From germline, CDR1 is LGHNT and CDR2 FRNRAP. This CDR3 spans 14 amino acids. CDR3 nucleotides: TGTGCTAGTGGGGGAGGGACTAGAGCCTACGAGCAGTACTTC. Its protein is CASGGGTRAYEQYF.

The chain couples TRBV5-1 to TRBJ2-5; 15 positions agree with TRBD2. V was clipped by 2 bases and J by 5 bases; unmatched bases: 7. Germline V gene lookup returns CDR1 SGHRS and CDR2 YFSETQ. The CDR3 extends over 17 amino acids. This CDR3 reads CASSLGLAGGPDETQYF. In DNA form, the CDR3 reads TGCGCCAGCAGCTTAGGACTAGCGGGAGGGCCGGATGAGACCCAGTACTTC.

The chain combines TRBV6-1 with TRBJ2-3; D possibly corresponds to TRBD2 (5 bases). V shed 5 bases and J shed 0 bases, with 12 bases lying between them. CDR3 length equals 15 residues. Germline CDR1 MNHNS, CDR2 SASEGT. The CDR3 here is CASSPDSPSTDTQYF. CDR3 coding DNA: TGTGCCAGCAGTCCGGACTCCCCCAGCACAGATACGCAGTATTTT.

There are a few counts of this clone. A junction boundary mismatches the germline segment, possibly from a read error. The chain has TRBV6-5 and TRBJ1-2; D gene unclear. Germline values: CDR1 MNHEY, CDR2 SVGAGI. The CDR3 loop spans 12 amino acids. The CDR3 coding sequence is TGTGCCAGCAGAAAAGGACGGTTCCTACCCTCCTTC. It is translated as CASRKGRFLPSF.

This chain links TRBV29-1 with TRBJ2-5, with TRBD2 matching over 12 bases. The CDR3 covers 16 residues. CDR1 and CDR2 from the germline V gene are SQVTM and ANQGSEA. Trimming cost V 6 bases and J 2 bases; bases outside gene matches: 10. In DNA, the CDR3 is TGCAGCGTATTAGGCCTAGCGGGGGGGTTACAAGAGACCCAGTACTTC. Its translation is CSVLGLAGGLQETQYF.

In its sample, this clone was seen once. J is TRBJ1-3 and V is TRBV9; the D is unclear. Per the germline V gene, CDR1 is SGDLS and CDR2 is YYNGEE. V was cut by 0 bases and J by 4 bases, with 14 bases left in between. The CDR3 sequence is 16 residues long. The CDR3 protein is CASSVASGLNGNTIYF. The CDR3 DNA reads TGTGCCAGCAGCGTAGCTTCGGGGTTAAACGGAAACACCATATATTTT. Full variable domain (missing parts from reference TRBV9 and TRBJ1-3): DSGVTQTPKHLITATGQRVTLRCSPRSGDLSVYWYQQSLDQGLQFLIQYYNGEERAKGNILERFSAQQFPDLHSELNLSSLELGDSALYFCASSVASGLNGNTIYFGEGSWLTVV.

The gene calls are TRBV18 and TRBJ1-2, with D perhaps matching TRBD1 (5 bases). Germline V gene sequence: CDR1 KGHSH, CDR2 LQKENI. The CDR3 covers 18 residues. Trimming shortened V by 2 bases and J by 6 bases, and 25 bases separated the two germline ends. Here the CDR3 reads CASSPYSPGMGNIDGYTF. The CDR3 DNA follows: TGTGCCAGCTCACCATATTCTCCAGGGATGGGAAATATAGATGGCTACACCTTC.

This chain uses TRBV11-2 with TRBJ1-6; D is possibly TRBD1 (6 bases). The ends were cut back, 0 bases at V and 10 bases at J, with 13 bases in the middle. CDR3 size: 15 residues. Germline CDR1 reads SGHAT; CDR2 reads FQNNGV. The CDR3 reads CASSLDLQGFSPLHF. CDR3 DNA: TGTGCCAGCAGCTTAGACTTACAGGGATTCTCACCCCTCCACTTT.

This clone appeared once. The chain carries TRBV5-1 and TRBJ2-5; TRBD1 agrees at 8 bases. The end of the DNA aligns better with TRBJ2-7, so the J call may be wrong. Germline V CDR1 and CDR2: SGHRS, YFSETQ. This CDR3 spans 14 amino acids. CDR3 in amino acids: CASSFTGGTNEQYF. CDR3 bases: TGCGCCAGCAGCTTTACAGGGGGAACCAACGAGCAGTACTTC.

The chain couples TRBV5-1 to TRBJ2-7; tentatively, D is TRBD2 (6 bases). CDR3 length: 16 residues. The V end was cut by 3 bases, the J end by 0 bases, with 16 bases between. CDR1 and CDR2 (germline): SGHRS, YFSETQ. In DNA, the CDR3 is TGCGCCAGCAGCTCCCGGGACTTTGGTTACTCCTACGAGCAGTACTTC. Protein sequence: CASSSRDFGYSYEQYF.